This passage covers 10 T cell receptor beta chains from one sample sequenced in a study of cytomegalovirus exposure and HLA in healthy donors (dated by TCRdb to between 2016 and 2019). Receptors were amplified or captured by the immunoSEQ multiplex PCR assay. For the multiplex PCR, a mixture combining 60 forward primers for TCR Vbeta segments and 13 reverse primers for TCR Jbeta segments was used. TCRdb provides this immuneACCESS table in a form limited to in-frame rearrangements. Some clones are lacking; in checked studies, under half of them reflect an unresolved V gene, and why the rest are absent is not known. This sample has tens of thousands of clones in its table, and approximately 72% of those were observed once. Around 54% of the sample goes to the ten largest clones. Sequenced input: PBMCs. Every receptor here comes from a man aged 50-59 years in good health and CMV-seropositive.

The rearrangement links TRBV4-2 to TRBJ2-7, with TRBD2 identical over 7 bases. The J call may not be correct, given that the DNA end is closer to TRBJ2-1. There are 14 residues in the CDR3. Germline values: CDR1 LGHNA, CDR2 YNFKEQ. CDR3 in DNA: TGTGCCAGCAGCCAAAGCGGGGCCTTCTACGAGCAGTTCTTC. This translates into CASSQSGAFYEQFF.

On this clone itself: Sequence at one end of the junction differs from germline and may be a read error. The same CDR3 is also encoded by other DNA sequences in this sample. The J gene is TRBJ2-7, the V gene TRBV27; TRBD1 matches at 7 bases. Germline assignment: CDR1 MNHEY and CDR2 SMNVEV (reference sequence). The CDR3 consists of 16 residues. DNA for the CDR3: TGCGCCAGCAGTAAGTCGCCCGGGACAGCGAGCTACGAGCAGTACTTC. Translation gives CASSKSPGTASYEQYF.

Note on this clone: Compared with germline, one end of the junction differs, possibly owing to a read error. The chain has TRBV7-8 and TRBJ2-1, with D possibly being TRBD2 (7 bases). The CDR3 consists of 18 residues. Germline V gene lookup returns CDR1 SGHVS and CDR2 FQNEAQ. CDR3 coding DNA: TGTGCCATCAGCCTTCATGCGACGGGGGGCCTTCTGGGGAATGAGCAGTTCTTC. It translates to CAISLHATGGLLGNEQFF.

V and J are TRBV7-8 and TRBJ2-5; tentative D call: TRBD2 (6 bases). The length of the CDR3 is 13 residues. Per germline, CDR1 SGHVS and CDR2 FQNEAQ. Deletions cut 0 bases from V and 5 bases from J, with 7 bases between. CDR3 in amino acids: CASSLAGRETQYF. CDR3 nucleotide sequence: TGTGCCAGCAGCTTAGCAGGGAGGGAGACCCAGTACTTC.

The genes are TRBV20-1 and TRBJ2-3; the D gene is possibly TRBD1 (6 bases). The CDR3 length is 11 residues. The germline V and J ends were trimmed by 3 bases and 9 bases, with 10 bases remaining between them. Germline loops: CDR1 DFQATT, CDR2 SNEGSKA (reference sequence). CDR3: CSASGQGTQYF. CDR3 sequence (DNA): TGCAGTGCTAGTGGGCAGGGGACGCAGTATTTT.

The chain employs TRBV27 and TRBJ2-3; 11 positions match TRBD2. CDR1 and CDR2 from the germline V gene are MNHEY and SMNVEV (reference sequence). The V segment lost 2 bases and the J segment 6 bases; nucleotides outside the gene matches: 7. This CDR3 is 16 amino acids long. CDR3 in DNA: TGTGCCAGCAGTTTAGCTAGCGGGGGGCCATTTGATACGCAGTATTTT. Its protein is CASSLASGGPFDTQYF.

The sample holds a few counts of this clone. A junction boundary mismatches the germline segment, possibly from a read error. In the same sample, other DNA sequences code for this CDR3. The chain combines TRBV13 with TRBJ1-1; D ambiguous. This CDR3 is 13 amino acids long. Germline values: CDR1 PRHDT, CDR2 FYEKMQ (reference sequence). The CDR3 loop is CARSQAPTSEDFF. The CDR3 DNA sequence: TGTGCCAGAAGCCAGGCCCCTACCTCTGAAGATTTCTTT.

This clone was detected a few times. This chain joins TRBV4-2 and TRBJ2-7; 7 bases agree with TRBD2. Germline loops: CDR1 LGHNA, CDR2 YNFKEQ. The CDR3 loop spans 14 amino acids. Trimming cost V 4 bases and J 0 bases; bases outside gene matches: 3. The CDR3 reads CASSRTSDSYEQYF. The DNA for the CDR3 is TGTGCCAGCAGCCGCACTAGCGACTCCTACGAGCAGTACTTC.

CDR3 DNA: TGTGCCAGCAGCCGCGACAGGGCCTATCAGCCCCAGCATTTT. Residues: CASSRDRAYQPQHF. The chain employs TRBV5-5 and TRBJ1-5; 7 nucleotides line up with TRBD1. The CDR3 runs 14 residues. CDR1 and CDR2 from the germline V gene are SGHKS and YYEKEE (reference sequence). The V gene end was trimmed by 4 bases and the J gene end by 5 bases; junction bases not matched to a gene: 6.

The V and J genes are TRBV7-8 and TRBJ2-1, with 11 bases matching TRBD2. The germline V gene has CDR1 SGHVS and CDR2 FQNEAQ. The CDR3 runs to 17 residues. V lost 4 bases to trimming and J lost 6 bases; unmatched junction nucleotides: 11. This CDR3 reads CASSSDSGRVTSNEQFF. CDR3 bases: TGTGCCAGCAGCTCCGATAGCGGGAGGGTAACTAGCAATGAGCAGTTCTTC.